The 20 T cell receptor beta chains reported below all come from one sample, sequenced in a study of T cell clonality in common variable immunodeficiency. TCRdb keeps only in-frame clones here, not all; method: immunoSEQ multiplex PCR. Sampling found roughly 79,000 clones, none seen once. Sequenced material: peripheral blood mononuclear cells. The origin of the receptors is a person aged 18 to 70 in good health.

Of note for this clone: The CDR3 end falls 3 residues outside the read, so it is completed with the germline J gene. Other DNA sequences in this specimen translate into the identical CDR3. The chain couples TRBV7-2 to TRBJ2-7; D perhaps matches TRBD2 (6 bases). This CDR3 spans 14 amino acids. The germline V gene has CDR1 SGHTA and CDR2 FQGNSA. The V gene lost 6 bases and the J gene lost 3 bases, with 15 bases spanning the gap. CDR3 sequence: CASRLGAGIYEQYF. The sequenced part of the CDR3 DNA is TGTGCCAGCAGGCTAGGGGCGGGGATCTACGAG.

This clone was seen a few times. Read data end 3 residues before the CDR3 end; the end is taken from the germline J gene. The chain combines TRBV2 with TRBJ2-1, with 10 bases aligning to TRBD2. The CDR3 sequence is 18 residues long. The trim removed 2 bases at V and 7 bases at J, leaving 14 bases unmatched. Germline V gene data show CDR1 as SNHLY and CDR2 as FYNNEI. The CDR3 here is CASSEFAGRAGGRNEQFF. The CDR3 DNA, read in part, is TGTGCCAGCAGTGAATTCGCCGGAAGAGCGGGAGGGCGAAATGAG.

This clone showed up many times. The CDR3 extends 3 residues past the end of the read, so its final part is completed from the germline J gene. This rearrangement joins TRBV12-3 or TRBV12-4 to TRBJ2-7, with TRBD1 as a possible D gene (6 bases). The CDR3 has 17 amino acids. V was clipped by 7 bases and J by 2 bases, with 24 bases between them. CDR3 in amino acids: CASTFSPTGIRPYEQYF. The DNA read from the CDR3 is TGTGCCAGCACTTTTAGCCCCACAGGGATACGGCCCTACGAG.

This clone was detected ten times or more. The read comes to an end 3 residues before the CDR3 does, leaving the germline J gene to fill in the end. The genes are TRBV12-3 or TRBV12-4 and TRBJ1-2, with 8 bases identical to TRBD1. V lost 5 bases and J lost 5; bases outside the gene matches: 10. CDR3 length: 15 amino acids. The chain's CDR3 is CASSRSGGAGYGYTF. The sequenced CDR3 bases are TGTGCCAGCAGTCGCTCAGGGGGCGCAGGGTATGGC.

This clone appeared many times. The CDR3 end lies 3 residues beyond the end of the read and is filled in from the germline J gene. The chain has TRBV20-1 and TRBJ2-5, with 7 nucleotides matching TRBD1. With 4 bases clipped from V and 3 bases from J, the junction kept 11 bases outside the gene matches. Germline V gene data show CDR1 as DFQATT and CDR2 as SNEGSKA (reference sequence). This CDR3 comprises 15 residues. The CDR3 is CSAMIHRGRKETQYF. CDR3 bases read: TGCAGTGCTATGATCCACAGGGGAAGAAAAGAGACC.

This clone came up many times. The read comes to an end 3 residues before the CDR3 does, leaving the germline J gene to fill in the end. The chain has TRBV7-9 and TRBJ2-5, with a tentative D call TRBD2 (6 bases). Germline-derived CDR1 and CDR2 are SEHNR and FQNEAQ (reference sequence). This CDR3 is built from 14 residues. The V and J ends lost 5 bases and 5 bases respectively, with 15 bases between them. The covered CDR3 bases are TGTGCCAGCAGCCCGCCGACTAGTCTGGAGACC. It yields the protein CASSPPTSLET. The CDR3 reads in full as CASSPPTSLETQYF.

CDR3 amino acids: CASSPRGGQGDNTEAFF. The sequenced part of the CDR3 DNA is TGTGCCAGCAGCCCCAGAGGGGGACAGGGGGATAACACTGAA. The genes are TRBV7-8 and TRBJ1-1, with 11 bases identical to TRBD1. The read halts 3 residues ahead of the CDR3 end, with the missing end drawn from the germline J gene. The ends lost 5 bases at V and 2 bases at J; junction bases unmatched: 10. The CDR3 loop spans 17 amino acids. Looked up from germline, CDR1 is SGHVS and CDR2 is FQNEAQ.

This clone was picked up many times. The read terminates 3 residues ahead of where the CDR3 ends, so the germline J gene completes it. The chain uses TRBV6-4 and TRBJ2-3, with TRBD2 matching over 8 bases. CDR1 and CDR2 from the germline V gene are MRHNA and SNTAGT. V shed 4 bases and J 3 bases; nucleotides not matched to a gene: 9. The CDR3 is 16 residues long. The part of the CDR3 DNA that was read is TGTGCCAGCAGTGCCGTCGCGGGAGGTAGTACAGATACG. It encodes CASSAVAGGSTDT. The entire CDR3 protein reads CASSAVAGGSTDTQYF.

This clone was counted at least ten times. The sequence runs out 3 residues before the end of the CDR3; the remainder is reconstructed from the germline J gene. The V and J genes are TRBV6-4 and TRBJ2-5, with 11 bases matching TRBD2. Germline assignment: CDR1 MRHNA and CDR2 SNTAGT. The CDR3 sequence is 15 residues long. J lost 0 bases, V lost 6 bases, and 3 bases had no gene match. This CDR3 reads CASSATSGNQETQYF. The part of the CDR3 DNA that was read is TGTGCCAGCAGCGCGACTAGCGGGAACCAAGAGACC.

At least ten counts were recorded for this clone. The CDR3 extends 3 residues past the end of the read, so its final part is completed from the germline J gene. V is TRBV18 and J is TRBJ2-7, with D possibly being TRBD1 (5 bases). V lost 4 bases, J lost 5 bases, and 15 bases lay in between. The germline V gene encodes CDR1 KGHSH and CDR2 LQKENI. The CDR3 loop spans 14 amino acids. The CDR3 bases that were read are TGTGCCAGCTCACTTAACGCCAGGGTAAACGAG. Amino acids: CASSLNARVNE. The whole CDR3 region reads CASSLNARVNEQYF.

This clone was picked up many times. CDR3 sequence: CASSQTSGTYEQYF. The DNA read from the CDR3 is TGCGCCAGCAGCCAAACTAGCGGCACCTACGAG. The genes are TRBV4-1 and TRBJ2-7; TRBD2 matches at 8 bases. The read finishes 3 residues shy of the CDR3 end, and the germline J gene is used to complete it. This CDR3 comprises 14 residues. V trimming: 2 bases; J trimming: 2 bases; junction bases outside the gene matches: 2. The germline V gene has CDR1 MGHRA and CDR2 YSYEKL.

This clone showed up many times. Incomplete CDR3 DNA: TGTGCCTGGGGCCGGCAGGGTCCGGACGAG. Translating gives CAWGRQGPDE. The CDR3 as a whole reads CAWGRQGPDEQYF. The J gene is TRBJ2-7, the V gene TRBV30; possible D gene TRBD1, 5 bases. The read comes to an end 3 residues before the CDR3 does, leaving the germline J gene to fill in the end. The germline gives CDR1 GTSNPN, CDR2 SVGIG (reference sequence). The CDR3 consists of 13 residues. The V and J ends lost 5 bases and 5 bases respectively, with 16 bases between them.

This clone was found many times. The read ends 3 residues before the CDR3 terminus; that terminus is restored from the germline J gene. The V gene is TRBV7-2, the J gene TRBJ2-1, with 8 bases identical to TRBD2. The CDR3 contains 14 residues. After removal of 5 bases from V and 3 bases from J, the junction contained 3 bases not matched to a gene. Germline values: CDR1 SGHTA, CDR2 FQGNSA. The CDR3 DNA, read in part, is TGTGCCAGCAGCCCTACTAGCGGCTACAATGAG. Translating gives CASSPTSGYNE. In full, the CDR3 reads CASSPTSGYNEQFF.

This clone was detected ten times or more. Sequencing ends 3 residues short of the CDR3 end; the germline J gene provides the rest. The genes are TRBV7-2 and TRBJ1-3; D unclear. Germline CDR1 reads SGHTA; CDR2 reads FQGNSA. V was cut by 5 bases and J by 1 base, with 3 bases left in between. The CDR3 spans 12 residues. CDR3 residues: CASSRSGNTIYF. CDR3 DNA (partial): TGTGCCAGCAGCCGGTCTGGAAACACC.

This clone was detected many times. The DNA ends 3 residues before the CDR3 does, and the rest of the CDR3 is filled in from the germline J gene. This chain joins TRBV10-1 and TRBJ2-1, with 12 bases fitting TRBD2. Losses at the gene ends were 5 bases for V and 7 bases for J; bases not matched to a gene: 6. The CDR3 has 15 amino acids. Germline CDR1 WNHNN, CDR2 SYGVQD (reference sequence). The CDR3 DNA, read in part, is TGCGCCAGCAGTAGGTCTAGCGGGAGGGAGAATGAG. The encoded protein is CASSRSSGRENE. The CDR3 in full is CASSRSSGRENEQFF.

This clone was picked up a small number of times. The part of the CDR3 DNA that was read is TGTGCCAGCAGCTCAGGGGGGCGGGAGAGGGCAACAGATACG. It encodes CASSSGGRERATDT. In full, the CDR3 reads CASSSGGRERATDTQYF. The chain has TRBV7-3 and TRBJ2-3; D is possibly TRBD1 or TRBD2 (7 bases each). The CDR3 goes on 3 residues after the read ends, and that part is filled in from the germline J gene. Trimming stripped 4 bases from V and 3 bases from J, with 20 bases between. Germline assignment: CDR1 SGHTA and CDR2 FQGTGA. This CDR3 region has 17 residues.

This clone was counted at least ten times. The read gets to within 3 residues of the CDR3 end, and the germline J gene fills in the rest. This sequence joins TRBV19 and TRBJ1-2; 10 nucleotides agree with TRBD1. Per the germline V gene, CDR1 is LNHDA and CDR2 is SQIVND (reference sequence). The CDR3 sequence is 15 residues long. The CDR3: CASTVGTGEIGGYTF. CDR3 bases read: TGTGCCAGTACCGTCGGGACAGGGGAGATAGGGGGC.

This clone occurred a few times. The read comes to an end 3 residues before the CDR3 does, leaving the germline J gene to fill in the end. The chain recombines TRBV20-1 with TRBJ1-1, with 10 bases lining up with TRBD1. Germline values: CDR1 DFQATT, CDR2 SNEGSKA (reference sequence). Germline trimming cut 6 bases from V and 0 bases from J; bases unmatched to any gene: 7. The CDR3 runs to 15 residues. Incomplete CDR3 DNA: TGCAGTGCAAGGGACAGGGGAGCAATGAACACTGAA. Its protein is CSARDRGAMNTE. The entire CDR3 protein reads CSARDRGAMNTEAFF.

At least ten counts were recorded for this clone. The read ends 3 residues before the CDR3 terminus; that terminus is restored from the germline J gene. The chain is built from TRBV7-3 and TRBJ2-1; D is perhaps TRBD1 (5 bases). The CDR3 extends over 15 amino acids. V gave up 3 bases and J gave up 5 bases, with 14 bases separating them. CDR1 is SGHTA and CDR2 is FQGTGA in the germline V gene. CDR3 DNA (partial): TGTGCCAGCAGCTTGGGTTACACAGGAGACAATGAG. This encodes CASSLGYTGDNE. In full, the CDR3 reads CASSLGYTGDNEQFF.

This clone was recorded many times. The read terminates 3 residues before the CDR3 end, so the remaining end is supplied by the germline J gene. The chain is built from TRBV7-2 and TRBJ2-7, with D unclear. This CDR3 region has 16 residues. Trimming cost V 0 bases and J 2 bases, with 14 bases left between them. The germline V gene has CDR1 SGHTA and CDR2 FQGNSA. CDR3 bases read: TGTGCCAGCAGCTTAGCTTTAGGCCAGGTTACCTACGAG. Protein: CASSLALGQVTYE. In full, the CDR3 reads CASSLALGQVTYEQYF.